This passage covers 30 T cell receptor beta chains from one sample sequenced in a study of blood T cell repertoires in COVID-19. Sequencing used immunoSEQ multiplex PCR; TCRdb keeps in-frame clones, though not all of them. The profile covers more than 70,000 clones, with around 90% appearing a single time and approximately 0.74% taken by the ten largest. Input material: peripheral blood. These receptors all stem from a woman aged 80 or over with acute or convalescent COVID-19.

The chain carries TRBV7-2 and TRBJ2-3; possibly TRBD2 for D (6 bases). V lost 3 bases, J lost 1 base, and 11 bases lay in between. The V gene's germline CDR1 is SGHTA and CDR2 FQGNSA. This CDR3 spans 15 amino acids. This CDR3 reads CASSFRDSRTDTQYF. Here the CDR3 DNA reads TGTGCCAGCAGCTTCCGGGACTCCCGCACAGATACGCAGTATTTT.

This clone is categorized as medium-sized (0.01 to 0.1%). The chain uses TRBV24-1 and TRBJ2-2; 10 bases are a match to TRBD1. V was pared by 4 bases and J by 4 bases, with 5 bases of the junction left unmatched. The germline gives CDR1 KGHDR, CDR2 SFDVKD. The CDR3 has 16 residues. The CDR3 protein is CATSDSGTGVTGELFF. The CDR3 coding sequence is TGTGCCACCAGTGACTCCGGGACAGGGGTCACCGGGGAGCTGTTTTTT.

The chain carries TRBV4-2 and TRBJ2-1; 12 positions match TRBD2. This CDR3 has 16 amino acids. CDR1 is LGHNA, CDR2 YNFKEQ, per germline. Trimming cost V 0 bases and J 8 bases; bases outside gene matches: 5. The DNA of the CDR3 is TGTGCCAGCAGCCAAGAGGGACTAGCGGGTTTCTATGAGCAGTTCTTC. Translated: CASSQEGLAGFYEQFF.

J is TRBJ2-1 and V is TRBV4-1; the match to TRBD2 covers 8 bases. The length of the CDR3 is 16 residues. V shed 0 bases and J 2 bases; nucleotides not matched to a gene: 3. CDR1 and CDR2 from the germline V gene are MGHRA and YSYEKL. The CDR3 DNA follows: TGCGCCAGCAGCCAAGAAGAGGGACTAGCCTACAATGAGCAGTTCTTC. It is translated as CASSQEEGLAYNEQFF.

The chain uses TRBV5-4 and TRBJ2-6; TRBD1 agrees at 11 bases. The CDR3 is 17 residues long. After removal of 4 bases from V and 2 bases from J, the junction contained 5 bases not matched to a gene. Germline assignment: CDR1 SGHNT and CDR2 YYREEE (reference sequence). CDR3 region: CASSRTGGQTGANVLTF. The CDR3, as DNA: TGTGCCAGCAGCCGGACAGGGGGCCAAACTGGGGCCAACGTCCTGACTTTC. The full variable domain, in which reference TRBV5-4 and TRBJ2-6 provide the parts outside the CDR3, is ETGVTQSPTHLIKTRGQQVTLRCSSQSGHNTVSWYQQALGQGPQFIFQYYREEENGRGNFPPRFSGLQFPNYSSELNVNALELDDSALYLCASSRTGGQTGANVLTFGAGSRLTVL.

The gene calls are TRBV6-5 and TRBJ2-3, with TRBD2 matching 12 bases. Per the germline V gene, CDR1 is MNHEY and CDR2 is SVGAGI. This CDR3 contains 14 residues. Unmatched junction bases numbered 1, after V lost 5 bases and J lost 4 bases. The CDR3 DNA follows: TGTGCCAGCAGTCTAGCGGGGGGGCCAGATACGCAGTATTTT. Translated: CASSLAGGPDTQYF.

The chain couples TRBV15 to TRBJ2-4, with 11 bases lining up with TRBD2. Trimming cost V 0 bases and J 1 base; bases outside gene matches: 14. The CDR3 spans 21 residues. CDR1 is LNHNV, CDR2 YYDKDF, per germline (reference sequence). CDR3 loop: CATSREGLAGGVTMAKNIQYF. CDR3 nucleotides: TGTGCCACCAGCAGAGAGGGTCTAGCGGGGGGAGTGACGATGGCCAAAAACATTCAGTACTTC.

The CDR3: CASGLVTPTGGETQYF. CDR3 sequence (DNA): TGTGCTAGTGGTTTGGTGACACCCACAGGAGGGGAGACCCAGTACTTC. The V and J genes are TRBV12-5 and TRBJ2-5, with D possibly being TRBD2 (6 bases). Trimming left V 0 bases short and J 5 bases short, with 16 bases between. Per the germline V gene, CDR1 is LGHNT and CDR2 is FRNRAP. The CDR3 runs 16 residues.

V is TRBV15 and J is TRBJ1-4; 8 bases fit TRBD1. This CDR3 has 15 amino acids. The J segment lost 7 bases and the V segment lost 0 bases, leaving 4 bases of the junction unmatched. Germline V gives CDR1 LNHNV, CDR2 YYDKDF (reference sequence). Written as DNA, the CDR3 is TGTGCCACCAGCAGAGACAGGGGGCAGAGTGAAAAACTGTTTTTT. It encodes CATSRDRGQSEKLFF.

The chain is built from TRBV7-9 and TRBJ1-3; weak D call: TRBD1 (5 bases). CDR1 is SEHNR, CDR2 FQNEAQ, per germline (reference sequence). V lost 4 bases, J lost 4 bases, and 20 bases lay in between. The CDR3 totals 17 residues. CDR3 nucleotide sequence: TGTGCCAGCAGCTCCAAAATCTGGGGGGATGAGGGAAACACCATATATTTT. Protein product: CASSSKIWGDEGNTIYF.

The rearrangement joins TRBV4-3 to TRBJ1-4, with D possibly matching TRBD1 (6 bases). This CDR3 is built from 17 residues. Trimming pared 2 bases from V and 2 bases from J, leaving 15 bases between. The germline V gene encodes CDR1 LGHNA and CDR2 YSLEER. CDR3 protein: CASSQFPPGGTNEKLFF. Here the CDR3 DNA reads TGCGCCAGCAGCCAATTCCCCCCGGGGGGCACTAATGAAAAACTGTTTTTT.

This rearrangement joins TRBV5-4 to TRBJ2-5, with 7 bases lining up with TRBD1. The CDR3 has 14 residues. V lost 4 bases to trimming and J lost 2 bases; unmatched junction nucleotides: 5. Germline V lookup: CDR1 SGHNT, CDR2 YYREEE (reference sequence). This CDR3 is CASSPRTGQETQYF. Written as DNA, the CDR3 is TGTGCCAGCAGCCCTCGGACAGGACAAGAGACCCAGTACTTC.

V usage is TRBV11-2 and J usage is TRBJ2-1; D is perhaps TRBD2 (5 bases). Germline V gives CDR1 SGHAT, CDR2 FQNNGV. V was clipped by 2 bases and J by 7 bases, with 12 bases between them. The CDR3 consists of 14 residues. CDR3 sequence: CASSLFRAGNEQFF. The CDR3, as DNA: TGTGCCAGCAGCTTATTTAGGGCGGGTAATGAGCAGTTCTTC.

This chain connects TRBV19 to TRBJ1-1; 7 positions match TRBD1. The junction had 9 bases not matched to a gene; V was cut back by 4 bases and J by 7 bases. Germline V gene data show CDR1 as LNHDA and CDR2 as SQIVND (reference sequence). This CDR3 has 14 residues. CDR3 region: CASSTQGFSSEAFF. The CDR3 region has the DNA TGTGCCAGTAGTACACAGGGGTTTTCTAGTGAAGCTTTCTTT.

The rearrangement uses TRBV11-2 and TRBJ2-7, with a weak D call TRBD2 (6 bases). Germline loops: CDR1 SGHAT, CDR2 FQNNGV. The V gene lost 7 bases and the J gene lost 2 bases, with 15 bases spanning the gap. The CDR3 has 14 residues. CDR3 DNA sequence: TGTGCCAGCAACTTGGGTGGGGGGACCTACGAGCAGTACTTC. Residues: CASNLGGGTYEQYF.

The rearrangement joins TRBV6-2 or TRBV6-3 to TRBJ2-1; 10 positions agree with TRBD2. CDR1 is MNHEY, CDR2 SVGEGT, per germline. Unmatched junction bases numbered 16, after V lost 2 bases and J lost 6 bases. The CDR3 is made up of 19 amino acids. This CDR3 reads CASSYPRTSGVYRANEQFF. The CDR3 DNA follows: TGTGCCAGCAGTTACCCAAGGACTAGCGGAGTCTACCGGGCCAATGAGCAGTTCTTC.

The CDR3 loop is CASSLRIRDKNIQYF. The CDR3 DNA reads TGTGCCAGCAGCTTGCGGATACGGGACAAAAACATTCAGTACTTC. The chain is built from TRBV5-4 and TRBJ2-4; a possible D gene is TRBD2 (5 bases). Trimming pared 1 base from V and 3 bases from J, leaving 11 bases between. Germline CDR1 reads SGHNT; CDR2 reads YYREEE (reference sequence). The CDR3 contains 15 residues.

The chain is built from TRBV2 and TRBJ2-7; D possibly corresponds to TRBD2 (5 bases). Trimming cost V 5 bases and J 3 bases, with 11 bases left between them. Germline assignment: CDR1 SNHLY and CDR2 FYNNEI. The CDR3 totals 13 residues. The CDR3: CASSRTGDYEQYF. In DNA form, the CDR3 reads TGTGCCAGCAGTCGGACTGGAGACTACGAGCAGTACTTC.

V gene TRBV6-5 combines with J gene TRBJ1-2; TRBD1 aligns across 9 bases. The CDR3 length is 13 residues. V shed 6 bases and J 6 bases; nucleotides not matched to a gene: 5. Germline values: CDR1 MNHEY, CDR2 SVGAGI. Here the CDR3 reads CASSRDREDGYTF. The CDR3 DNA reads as TGTGCCAGCAGCAGGGACAGGGAAGATGGCTACACCTTC.

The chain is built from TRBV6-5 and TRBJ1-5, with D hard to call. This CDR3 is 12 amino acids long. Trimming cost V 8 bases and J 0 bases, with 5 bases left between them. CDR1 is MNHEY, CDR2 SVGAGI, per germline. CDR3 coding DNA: TGTGCCAGCTCAGATAGCAATCAGCCCCAGCATTTT. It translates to CASSDSNQPQHF.

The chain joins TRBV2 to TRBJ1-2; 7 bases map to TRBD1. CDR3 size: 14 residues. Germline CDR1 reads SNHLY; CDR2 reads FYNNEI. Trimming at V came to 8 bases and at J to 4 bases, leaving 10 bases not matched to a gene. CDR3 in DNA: TGTGCCAGCGGAGCGAGGGGGCTGTTCTATGGCTACACCTTC. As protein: CASGARGLFYGYTF.

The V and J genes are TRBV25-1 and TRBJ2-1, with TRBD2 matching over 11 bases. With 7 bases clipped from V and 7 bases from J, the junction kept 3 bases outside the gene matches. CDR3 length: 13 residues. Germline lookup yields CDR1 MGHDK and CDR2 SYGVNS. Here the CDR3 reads CASIVAGGNEQFF. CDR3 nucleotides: TGTGCCAGCATCGTAGCGGGAGGGAATGAGCAGTTCTTC.

The CDR3 here is CSVEELRGATEAFF. Written as DNA, the CDR3 is TGCAGCGTTGAAGAGCTCAGGGGAGCCACTGAAGCTTTCTTT. The genes are TRBV29-1 and TRBJ1-1; possibly TRBD1 for D (6 bases). CDR3 length: 14 amino acids. Germline V gene data show CDR1 as SQVTM and CDR2 as ANQGSEA. The germline V and J ends were trimmed by 0 bases and 4 bases, with 12 bases remaining between them.

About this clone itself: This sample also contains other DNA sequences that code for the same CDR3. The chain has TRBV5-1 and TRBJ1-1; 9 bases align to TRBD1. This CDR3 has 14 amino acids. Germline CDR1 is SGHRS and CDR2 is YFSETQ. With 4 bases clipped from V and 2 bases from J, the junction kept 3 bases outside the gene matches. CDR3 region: CASSVGQGNTEAFF. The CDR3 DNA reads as TGCGCCAGCAGCGTGGGACAGGGAAACACTGAAGCTTTCTTT.

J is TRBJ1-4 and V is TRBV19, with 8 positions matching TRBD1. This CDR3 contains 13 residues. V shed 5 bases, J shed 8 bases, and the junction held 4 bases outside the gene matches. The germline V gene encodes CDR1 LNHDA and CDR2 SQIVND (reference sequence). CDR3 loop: CASSSQGAEKLFF. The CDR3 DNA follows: TGTGCCAGTAGTTCCCAGGGGGCGGAAAAACTGTTTTTT.

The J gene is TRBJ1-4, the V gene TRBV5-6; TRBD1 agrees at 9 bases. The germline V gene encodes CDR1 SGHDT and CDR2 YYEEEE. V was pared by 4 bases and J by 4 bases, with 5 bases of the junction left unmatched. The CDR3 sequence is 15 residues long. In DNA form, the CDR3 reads TGTGCCAGCAGCCGACAGGGGGTAATTAATGAAAAACTGTTTTTT. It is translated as CASSRQGVINEKLFF.

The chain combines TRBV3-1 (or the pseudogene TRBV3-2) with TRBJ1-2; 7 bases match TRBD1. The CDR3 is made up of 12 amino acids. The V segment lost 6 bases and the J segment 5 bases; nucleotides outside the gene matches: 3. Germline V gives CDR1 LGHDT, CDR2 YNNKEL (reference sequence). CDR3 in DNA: TGTGCCAGCAGGATGACAGGGTATGGCTACACCTTC. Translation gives CASRMTGYGYTF.

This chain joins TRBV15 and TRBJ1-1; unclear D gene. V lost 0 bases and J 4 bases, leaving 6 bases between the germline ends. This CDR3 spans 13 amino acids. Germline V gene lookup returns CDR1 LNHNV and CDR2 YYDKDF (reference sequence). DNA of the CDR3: TGTGCCACCAGCAGAGATCCCCTCACTGAAGCTTTCTTT. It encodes CATSRDPLTEAFF.

CDR3 sequence: CASSVQGGYGYTF. CDR3 DNA: TGTGCCAGCAGTGTCCAGGGTGGGTATGGCTACACCTTC. The chain recombines TRBV12-3 or TRBV12-4 with TRBJ1-2; possible D gene TRBD1, 5 bases. The CDR3 contains 13 residues. V was pared by 5 bases and J by 5 bases, with 12 bases between.

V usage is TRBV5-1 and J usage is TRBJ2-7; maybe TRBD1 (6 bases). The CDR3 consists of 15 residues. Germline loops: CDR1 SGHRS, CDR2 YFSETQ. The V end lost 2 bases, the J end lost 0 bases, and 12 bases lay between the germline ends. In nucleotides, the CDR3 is TGCGCCAGCAGCTTAGGACAGATGAGCTCCTACGAGCAGTACTTC. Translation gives CASSLGQMSSYEQYF. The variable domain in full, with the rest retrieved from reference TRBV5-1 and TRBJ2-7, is KAGVTQTPRYLIKTRGQQVTLSCSPISGHRSVSWYQQTPGQGLQFLFEYFSETQRNKGNFPGRFSGRQFSNSRSEMNVSTLELGDSALYLCASSLGQMSSYEQYFGPGTRLTVT.